This T cell receptor (beta chain) was profiled in a study of identical twins. V lost 0 bases to trimming and J lost 0 bases, with 7 bases between them. This CDR3 has 15 amino acids. Germline V lookup: CDR1 SNHLY, CDR2 FYNNEI. TCRdb recomputed calls from the 5' RACE reads with MiXCR, one row per CDR3 protein. The sample comprises 750,000 to 950,000 distinct CDR3 sequences, approximately 13% of which are singletons, and around 1.5% rests with the top ten. This sample also belongs to another study, concerning yellow fever vaccine responses in identical twins.

The genes are TRBV2 and TRBJ2-3; no clear D. Material: PBMCs. The TCR comes from a young woman in good health. CDR3 amino acids: CASSEAGLSTDTQYF. CDR3 DNA sequence: TGTGCCAGCAGTGAAGCCGGGCTTAGCACAGATACGCAGTATTTT.